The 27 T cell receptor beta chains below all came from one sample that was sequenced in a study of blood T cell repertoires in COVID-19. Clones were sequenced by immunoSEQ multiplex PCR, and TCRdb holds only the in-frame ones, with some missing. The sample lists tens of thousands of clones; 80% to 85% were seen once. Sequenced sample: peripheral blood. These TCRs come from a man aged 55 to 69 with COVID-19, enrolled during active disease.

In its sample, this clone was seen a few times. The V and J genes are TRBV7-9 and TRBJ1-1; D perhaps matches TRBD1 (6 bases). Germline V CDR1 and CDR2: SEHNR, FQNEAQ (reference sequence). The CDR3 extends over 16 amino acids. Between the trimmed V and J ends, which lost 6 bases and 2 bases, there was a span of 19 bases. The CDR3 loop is CASRGPFGGLNTEAFF. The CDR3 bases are TGTGCCAGCAGGGGACCCTTCGGGGGGCTAAACACTGAAGCTTTCTTT. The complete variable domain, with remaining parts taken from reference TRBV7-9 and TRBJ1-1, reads DTGVSQNPRHKITKRGQNVTFRCDPISEHNRLYWYRQTLGQGPEFLTYFQNEAQLEKSRLLSDRFSAERPKGSFSTLEIQRTEQGDSAMYLCASRGPFGGLNTEAFFGQGTRLTVV.

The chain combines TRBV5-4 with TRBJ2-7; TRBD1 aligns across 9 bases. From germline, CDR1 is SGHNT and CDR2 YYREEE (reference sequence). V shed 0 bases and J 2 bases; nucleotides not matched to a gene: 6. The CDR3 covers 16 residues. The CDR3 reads CASSLASGTGTYEQYF. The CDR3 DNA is TGTGCCAGCAGCTTGGCCTCCGGGACAGGGACCTACGAGCAGTACTTC.

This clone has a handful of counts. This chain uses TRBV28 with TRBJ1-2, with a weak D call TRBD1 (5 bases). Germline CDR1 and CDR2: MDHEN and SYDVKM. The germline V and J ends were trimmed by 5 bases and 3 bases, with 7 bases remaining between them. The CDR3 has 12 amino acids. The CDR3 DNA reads TGTGCCAGCAGTACAGGAGACTATGGCTACACCTTC. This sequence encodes CASSTGDYGYTF.

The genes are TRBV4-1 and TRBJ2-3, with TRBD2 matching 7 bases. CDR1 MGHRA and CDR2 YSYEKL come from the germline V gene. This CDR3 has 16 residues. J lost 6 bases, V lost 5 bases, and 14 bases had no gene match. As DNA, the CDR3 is TGCGCCAGCAGCTTCCTTGGGGGGAGGGCTGGCGATACGCAGTATTTT. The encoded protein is CASSFLGGRAGDTQYF.

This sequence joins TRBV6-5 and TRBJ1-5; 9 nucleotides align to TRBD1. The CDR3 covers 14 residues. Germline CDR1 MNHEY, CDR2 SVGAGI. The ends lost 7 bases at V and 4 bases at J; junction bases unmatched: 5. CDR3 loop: CASISGQGNQPQHF. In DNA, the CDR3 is TGTGCCAGCATTTCGGGACAGGGTAATCAGCCCCAGCATTTT.

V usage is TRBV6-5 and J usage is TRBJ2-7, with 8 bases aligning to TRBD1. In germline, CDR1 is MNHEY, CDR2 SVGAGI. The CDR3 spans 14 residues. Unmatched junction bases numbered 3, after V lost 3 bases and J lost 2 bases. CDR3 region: CASSYGTGTYEQYF. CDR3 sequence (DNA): TGTGCCAGCAGTTATGGGACAGGCACCTACGAGCAGTACTTC.

The CDR3 region has the DNA TGCGCCAGCAGTGAGTCGGGTGCAGGGCGGGGGGTCACAGATACGCAGTATTTT. Translating gives CASSESGAGRGVTDTQYF. The chain employs TRBV10-1 and TRBJ2-3; 8 bases are shared with TRBD2. The CDR3 runs to 18 residues. Germline-derived CDR1 and CDR2 are WNHNN and SYGVQD (reference sequence). The junction had 10 bases not matched to a gene; V was cut back by 0 bases and J by 2 bases.

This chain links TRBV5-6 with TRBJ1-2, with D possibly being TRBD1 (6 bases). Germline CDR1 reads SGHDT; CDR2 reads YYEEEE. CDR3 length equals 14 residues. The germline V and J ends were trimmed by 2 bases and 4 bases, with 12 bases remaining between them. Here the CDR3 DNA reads TGTGCCAGCAGCTTAGGGGGTCTAATCTATGGCTACACCTTC. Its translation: CASSLGGLIYGYTF.

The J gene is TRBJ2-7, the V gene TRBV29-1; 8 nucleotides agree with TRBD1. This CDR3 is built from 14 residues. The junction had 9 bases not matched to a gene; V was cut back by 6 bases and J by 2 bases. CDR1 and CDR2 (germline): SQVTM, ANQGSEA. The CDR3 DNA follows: TGCAGCGTGATGAGACAGGGGTTAGCCTACGAGCAGTACTTC. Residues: CSVMRQGLAYEQYF.

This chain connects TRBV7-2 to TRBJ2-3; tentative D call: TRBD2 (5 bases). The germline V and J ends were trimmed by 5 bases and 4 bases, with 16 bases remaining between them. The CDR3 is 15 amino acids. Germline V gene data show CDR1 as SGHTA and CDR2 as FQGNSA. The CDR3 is CASSRTSTGADTQYF. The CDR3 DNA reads TGTGCCAGCAGCCGTACTAGTACCGGGGCAGATACGCAGTATTTT.

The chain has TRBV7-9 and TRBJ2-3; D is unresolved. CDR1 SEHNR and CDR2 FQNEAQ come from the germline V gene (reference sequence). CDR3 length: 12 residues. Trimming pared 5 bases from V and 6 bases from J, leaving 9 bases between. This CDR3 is CASSPNADTQYF. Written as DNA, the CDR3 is TGTGCCAGCAGCCCTAATGCGGATACGCAGTATTTT.

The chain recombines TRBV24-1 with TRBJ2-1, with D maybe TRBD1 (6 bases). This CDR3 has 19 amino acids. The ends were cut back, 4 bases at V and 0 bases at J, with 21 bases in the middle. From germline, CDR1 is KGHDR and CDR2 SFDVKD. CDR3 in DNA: TGTGCCACCAGTGACCCCCAAAACAGGGTAAAGGGCTCCTACAATGAGCAGTTCTTC. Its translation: CATSDPQNRVKGSYNEQFF.

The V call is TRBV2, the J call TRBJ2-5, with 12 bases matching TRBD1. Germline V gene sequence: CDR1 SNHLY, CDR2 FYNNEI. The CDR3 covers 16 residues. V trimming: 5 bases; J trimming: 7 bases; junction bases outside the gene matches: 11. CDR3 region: CASSNRDRGLWVTQYF. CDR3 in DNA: TGTGCCAGCAGTAACCGGGACAGGGGGCTTTGGGTGACCCAGTACTTC.

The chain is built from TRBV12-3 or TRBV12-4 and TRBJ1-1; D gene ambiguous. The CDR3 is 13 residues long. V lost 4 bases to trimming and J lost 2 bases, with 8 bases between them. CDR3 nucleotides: TGTGCCAGCAGTTCTCAGGATAACACTGAAGCTTTCTTT. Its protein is CASSSQDNTEAFF.

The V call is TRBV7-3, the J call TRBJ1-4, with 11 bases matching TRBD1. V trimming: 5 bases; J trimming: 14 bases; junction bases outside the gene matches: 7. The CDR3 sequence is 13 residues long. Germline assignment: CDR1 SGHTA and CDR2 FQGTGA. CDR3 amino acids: CASSPGTGGILFF. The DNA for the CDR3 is TGTGCCAGCAGCCCAGGGACAGGGGGAATCCTGTTTTTT.

In DNA form, the CDR3 reads TGTGCCAGTAGTATGAAACCCCGGGACACTGAAGCTTTCTTT. It encodes CASSMKPRDTEAFF. The gene calls are TRBV19 and TRBJ1-1; D gene uncertain. Looked up from germline, CDR1 is LNHDA and CDR2 is SQIVND (reference sequence). The CDR3 spans 14 residues. Trimming left V 3 bases short and J 3 bases short, with 11 bases between.

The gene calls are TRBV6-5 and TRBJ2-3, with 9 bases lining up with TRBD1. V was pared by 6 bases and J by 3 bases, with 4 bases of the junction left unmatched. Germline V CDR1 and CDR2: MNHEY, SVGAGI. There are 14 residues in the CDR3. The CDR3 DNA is TGTGCCAGCAGCGTAGGACAGGGGACAGATACGCAGTATTTT. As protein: CASSVGQGTDTQYF.

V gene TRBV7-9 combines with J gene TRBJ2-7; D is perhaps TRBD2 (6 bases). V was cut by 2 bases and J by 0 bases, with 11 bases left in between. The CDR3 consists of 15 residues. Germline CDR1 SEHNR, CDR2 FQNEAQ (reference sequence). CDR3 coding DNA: TGTGCCAGCAGCTTAATGGGACTGAACTCCTACGAGCAGTACTTC. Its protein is CASSLMGLNSYEQYF.

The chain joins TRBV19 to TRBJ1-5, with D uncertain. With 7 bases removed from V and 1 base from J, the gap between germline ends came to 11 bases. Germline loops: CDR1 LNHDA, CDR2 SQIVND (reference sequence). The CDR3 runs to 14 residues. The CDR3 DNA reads TGTGCCAGTACTACGCGGCCAAGCAATCAGCCCCAGCATTTT. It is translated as CASTTRPSNQPQHF.

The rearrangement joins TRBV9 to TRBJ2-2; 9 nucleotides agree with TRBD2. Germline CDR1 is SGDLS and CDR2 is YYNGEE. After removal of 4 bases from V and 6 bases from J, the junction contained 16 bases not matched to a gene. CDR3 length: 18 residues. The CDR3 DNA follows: TGTGCCAGCAGCAAAATTCCGGGACTAGCCCATCCTTCCGGGGAGCTGTTTTTT. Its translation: CASSKIPGLAHPSGELFF.

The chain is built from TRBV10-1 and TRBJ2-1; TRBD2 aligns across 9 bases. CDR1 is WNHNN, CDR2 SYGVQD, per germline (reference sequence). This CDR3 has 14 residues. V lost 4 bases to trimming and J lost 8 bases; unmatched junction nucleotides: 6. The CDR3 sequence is CASSALAGTDEQFF. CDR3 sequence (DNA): TGCGCCAGCAGTGCTCTAGCGGGAACGGATGAGCAGTTCTTC.

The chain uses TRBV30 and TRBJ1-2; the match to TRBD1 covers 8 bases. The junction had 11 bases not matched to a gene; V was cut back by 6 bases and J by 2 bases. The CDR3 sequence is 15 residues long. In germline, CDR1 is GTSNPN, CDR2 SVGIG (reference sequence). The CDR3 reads CACNRDRSQNYGYTF. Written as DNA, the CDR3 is TGTGCCTGCAACCGGGACAGGTCGCAAAACTATGGCTACACCTTC.

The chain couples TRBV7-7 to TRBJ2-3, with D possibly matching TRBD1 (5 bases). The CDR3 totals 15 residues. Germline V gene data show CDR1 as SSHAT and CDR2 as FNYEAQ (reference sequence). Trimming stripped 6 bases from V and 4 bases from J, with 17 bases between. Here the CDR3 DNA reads TGTGCCAGCAGTTTCTCCGACAGTAGTGCAGATACGCAGTATTTT. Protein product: CASSFSDSSADTQYF.

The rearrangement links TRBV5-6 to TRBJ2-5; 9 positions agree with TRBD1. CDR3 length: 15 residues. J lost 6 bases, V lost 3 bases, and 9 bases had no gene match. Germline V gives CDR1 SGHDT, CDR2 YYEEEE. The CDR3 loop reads CASSSGQGSAKTQYF. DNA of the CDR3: TGTGCCAGCAGCTCTGGACAGGGGTCTGCAAAGACCCAGTACTTC.

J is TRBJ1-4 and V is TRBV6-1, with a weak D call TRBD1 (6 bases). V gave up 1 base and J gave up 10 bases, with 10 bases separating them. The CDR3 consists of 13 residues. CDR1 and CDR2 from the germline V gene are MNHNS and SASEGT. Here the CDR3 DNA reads TGTGCCAGCAGTGAAGAGGGGGACGGAAAACTGTTTTTT. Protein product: CASSEEGDGKLFF.

The CDR3 DNA follows: TGCAGCGTTGGGCATCGTTGGGAGACCCAGTACTTC. It translates to CSVGHRWETQYF. This chain joins TRBV29-1 and TRBJ2-5; D call uncertain. The CDR3 is 12 residues long. V dropped 4 bases and J dropped 5 bases, with 11 bases sitting between them. Germline V CDR1 and CDR2: SQVTM, ANQGSEA.

The chain's CDR3 is CASSLDNSGSNEQFF. In DNA, the CDR3 is TGTGCCAGCAGCTTGGACAACTCGGGATCCAATGAGCAGTTCTTC. This chain uses TRBV5-4 with TRBJ2-1; D might be TRBD2 (5 bases). This CDR3 is 15 amino acids long. Germline CDR1 and CDR2: SGHNT and YYREEE (reference sequence). Trimming took 0 bases from V and 6 from J, leaving 13 bases between them.